This T cell receptor (beta chain) was captured by sequencing in a study of OX40 agonist ivuxolimab in advanced cancers. Across the study: Three patients had partial responses: one hepatocellular carcinoma, two cutaneous melanoma.

This clone was observed once. Its antigen is unidentified. Study-wide points: The CD4+ and CD8+ T cells in the blood had expanded clonally by week 6 at 0.1 to 3.0 mg/kg.

TCRdb keeps only in-frame clones here, not all; method: immunoSEQ multiplex PCR. The table includes approximately 80,000 clones, 85% detected once. CDR3 length equals 14 residues. Germline values: CDR1 LGHNA, CDR2 YSLEER. V lost 0 bases to trimming and J lost 11 bases; unmatched junction nucleotides: 4. This sequence originates from an adult with an advanced solid tumor such as melanoma, head and neck, liver or kidney cancer. The rearrangement joins TRBV4-3 to TRBJ2-1; 10 positions match TRBD2. Sequencing was performed on CD4+ or CD8+ T cells sorted from blood, taken in a trial of the OX40 agonist ivuxolimab. DNA for the CDR3: TGCGCCAGCAGCCAAGAACAGCGGGGGGGCCAGCAGTTCTTC. Its translation: CASSQEQRGGQQFF.